Listed below are T cell receptor beta chains from one sample, sequenced in a study of long-term antiretroviral therapy in people with HIV. The table came from immunoSEQ multiplex PCR; TCRdb's copy has only in-frame clones and leaves some out. This sample has tens of thousands of clones, with roughly 89% found just once. The material was unsorted PBMCs, obtained 1.8 years after starting antiretroviral therapy. Receptors were obtained from a woman under 30 with HIV. The CDR3 runs from the conserved cysteine through the conserved F or W. A D gene is named only where the DNA matches it firmly.

>TRBV7-3|-
CASSLGGRPYNEQFF
>TRBV28|TRBD1
CASSPPGPTGGGGANVLTF
>TRBV4-3|-
CASSQTGERYNEQFF
>TRBV5-1|-
CASRHQGGGNTEAFF
>TRBV7-3|TRBD2
CASSPVRGGGELFF
>TRBV6-5|TRBD2
CASARTRSYEQYF
>TRBV28|-
CASSLWGNYGYTF
>TRBV7-9|-
CASTTINTIYF
>TRBV5-1|TRBD1
CASRPGQGAEAFF
>TRBV10-3|-
CAISEPVGSRGAGSSYNEQFF